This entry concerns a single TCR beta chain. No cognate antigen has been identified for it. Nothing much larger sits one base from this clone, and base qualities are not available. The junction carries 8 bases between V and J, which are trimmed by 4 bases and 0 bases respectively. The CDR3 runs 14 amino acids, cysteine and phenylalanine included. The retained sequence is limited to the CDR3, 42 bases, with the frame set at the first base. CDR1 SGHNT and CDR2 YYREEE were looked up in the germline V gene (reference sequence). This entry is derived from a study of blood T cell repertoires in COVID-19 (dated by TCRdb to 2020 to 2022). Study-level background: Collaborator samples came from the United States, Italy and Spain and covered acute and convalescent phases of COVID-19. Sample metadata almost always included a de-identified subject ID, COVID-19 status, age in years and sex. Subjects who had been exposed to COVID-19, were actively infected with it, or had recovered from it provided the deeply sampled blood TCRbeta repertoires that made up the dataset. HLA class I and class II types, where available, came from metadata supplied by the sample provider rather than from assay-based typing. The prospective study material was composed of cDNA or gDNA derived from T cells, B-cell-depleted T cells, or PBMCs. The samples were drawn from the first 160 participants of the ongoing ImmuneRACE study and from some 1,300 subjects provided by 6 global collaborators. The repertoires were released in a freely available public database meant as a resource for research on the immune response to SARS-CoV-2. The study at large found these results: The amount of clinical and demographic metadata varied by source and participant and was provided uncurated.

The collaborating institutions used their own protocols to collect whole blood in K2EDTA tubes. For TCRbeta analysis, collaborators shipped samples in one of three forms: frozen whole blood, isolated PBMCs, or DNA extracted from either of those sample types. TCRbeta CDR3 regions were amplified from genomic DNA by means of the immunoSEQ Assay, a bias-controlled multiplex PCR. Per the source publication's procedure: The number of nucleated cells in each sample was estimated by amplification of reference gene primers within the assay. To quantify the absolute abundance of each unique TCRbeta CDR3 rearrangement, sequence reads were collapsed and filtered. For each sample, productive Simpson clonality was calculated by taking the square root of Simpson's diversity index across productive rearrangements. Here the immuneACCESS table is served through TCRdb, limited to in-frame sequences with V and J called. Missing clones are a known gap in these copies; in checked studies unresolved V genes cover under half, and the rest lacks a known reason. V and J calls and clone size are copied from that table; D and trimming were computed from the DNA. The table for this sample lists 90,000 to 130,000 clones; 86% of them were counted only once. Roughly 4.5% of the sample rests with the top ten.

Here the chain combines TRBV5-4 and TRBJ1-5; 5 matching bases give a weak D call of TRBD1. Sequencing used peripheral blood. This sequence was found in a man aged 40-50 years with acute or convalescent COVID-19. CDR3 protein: CASSPGGSNQPQHF. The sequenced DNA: TGTGCCAGCAGCCCGGGGGGTAGCAATCAGCCCCAGCATTTT. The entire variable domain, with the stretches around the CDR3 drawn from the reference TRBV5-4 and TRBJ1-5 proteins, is ETGVTQSPTHLIKTRGQQVTLRCSSQSGHNTVSWYQQALGQGPQFIFQYYREEENGRGNFPPRFSGLQFPNYSSELNVNALELDDSALYLCASSPGGSNQPQHFGDGTRLSIL.